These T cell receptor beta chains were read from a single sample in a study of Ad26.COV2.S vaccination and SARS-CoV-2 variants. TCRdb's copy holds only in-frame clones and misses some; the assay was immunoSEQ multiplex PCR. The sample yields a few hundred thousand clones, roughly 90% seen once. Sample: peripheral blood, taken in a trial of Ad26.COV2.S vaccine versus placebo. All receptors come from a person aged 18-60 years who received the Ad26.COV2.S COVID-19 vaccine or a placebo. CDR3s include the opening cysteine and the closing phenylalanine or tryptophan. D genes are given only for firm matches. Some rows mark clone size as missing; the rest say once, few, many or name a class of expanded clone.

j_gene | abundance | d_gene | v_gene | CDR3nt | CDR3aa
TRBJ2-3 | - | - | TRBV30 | TGTGCCTGGGCAGATATCACAGATACGCAGTATTTT | CAWADITDTQYF
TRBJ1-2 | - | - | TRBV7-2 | TGTGCCAGCAGCCAATGGACGCAGGATGGCTACACCTTC | CASSQWTQDGYTF
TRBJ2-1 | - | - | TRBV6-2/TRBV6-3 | TGTGCCAGCAGTTACCCCGATGAGCAGTTCTTC | CASSYPDEQFF
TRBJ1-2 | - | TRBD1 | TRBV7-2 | TGTGCCAGCAGCCGGACAGGGACCTATGGCTACACCTTC | CASSRTGTYGYTF
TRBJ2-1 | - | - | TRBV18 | TGTGCCAGCTCAGAGAGCTCCTACAATGAGCAGTTCTTC | CASSESSYNEQFF
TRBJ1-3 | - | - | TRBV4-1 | TGCGCCAGCCAGGCGGTCAAAGGGGCTGGAAACACCATATATTTT | CASQAVKGAGNTIYF
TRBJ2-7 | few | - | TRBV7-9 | TGTGCCAGCAGCCCCTTTGACAATACCAATCTCTACGAGCAGTACTTC | CASSPFDNTNLYEQYF
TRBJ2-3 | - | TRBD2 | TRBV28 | TGTGCCAGCAGTTTTCCGGGGGGAGGCACAGATACGCAGTATTTT | CASSFPGGGTDTQYF
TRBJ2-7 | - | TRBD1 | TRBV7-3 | TGTGCCAGCAGCTCTGACAGGGGGAACGAGCAGTACTTC | CASSSDRGNEQYF
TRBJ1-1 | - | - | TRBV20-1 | TGCATGGGGCGATGGAACACTGAAGCTTTCTTT | CMGRWNTEAFF
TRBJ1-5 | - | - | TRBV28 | TGTGCCAGCAGTTTACGACAGAACCAGCCCCAGCATTTT | CASSLRQNQPQHF
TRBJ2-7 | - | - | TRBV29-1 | TGCAGCGCCGTCAGCGGATACTCCTACGAGCAGTACTTC | CSAVSGYSYEQYF
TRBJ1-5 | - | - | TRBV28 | TGTGCCAGCATCGAAGTGGGGAATCAGCCCCAGCATTTT | CASIEVGNQPQHF
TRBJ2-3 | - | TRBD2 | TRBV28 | TGTGCCAGCAGAACTGAGCGGGGCGGCACAGATACGCAGTATTTT | CASRTERGGTDTQYF
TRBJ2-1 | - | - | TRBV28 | TGTGCCAGCAGTCCCCCGGGGGCGCGCTACAATGAGCAGTTCTTC | CASSPPGARYNEQFF
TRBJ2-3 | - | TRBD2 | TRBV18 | TGTGCCAGCTCGCGGGGGACTAGCACAGATACGCAGTATTTT | CASSRGTSTDTQYF
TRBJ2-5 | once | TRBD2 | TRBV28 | TGTGCCAGCAGGGGTATGGGACTAGCTCTTAAGACCCAGTACTTC | CASRGMGLALKTQYF
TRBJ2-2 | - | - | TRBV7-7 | TGTGCCAGCAGCTTAGAGGGGGTTGGCACCGGGGAGCTGTTTTTT | CASSLEGVGTGELFF
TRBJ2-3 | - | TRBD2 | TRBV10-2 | TGCGCCAGCAGTTCTTCAACCAGAAAACTAGCGGGGGGTCCTAGCACAGATACGCAGTATTTT | CASSSSTRKLAGGPSTDTQYF
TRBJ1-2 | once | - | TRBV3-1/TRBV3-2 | TGTGCCAGCAGCCAAGATCCCCCGCCCGAAGAGGGCTACACCTTC | CASSQDPPPEEGYTF
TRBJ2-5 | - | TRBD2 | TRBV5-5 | TGTGCCAGCAGCCTCGGGACTAGCGGGGGGGCCTTGGAGACCCAGTACTTC | CASSLGTSGGALETQYF
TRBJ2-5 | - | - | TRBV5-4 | TGTGCCAGCAGCAAGGGGCCAGAGACCCAGTACTTC | CASSKGPETQYF
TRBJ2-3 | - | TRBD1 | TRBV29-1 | TGCAGCGTTTATAATAGGGACAGGGCAATAGATACGCAGTATTTT | CSVYNRDRAIDTQYF
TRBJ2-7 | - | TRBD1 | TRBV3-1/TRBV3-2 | TGTGCCAGCCCTCCGGGACAGGGAACCCCCCTGGACTTC | CASPPGQGTPLDF
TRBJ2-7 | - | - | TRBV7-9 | TGTGCCAGCAGCTTAGGTCCCTCAGGAAACTACGAGCAGTACTTC | CASSLGPSGNYEQYF